This T cell receptor beta chain appears in the sequencing data of a study of Graves' ophthalmopathy and Graves' hyperthyroidism. The sequenced template was RNA, covering the TCR beta CDR3 region. Amplification began with first-round RT-PCR using HTBI primers, then second-round multiplex PCR was performed. Each CDR3 protein gets one entry after TCRdb re-called the multiplex PCR reads with MiXCR. Among more than 1,000,000 distinct CDR3 sequences listed, about 35% were seen once. V shed 8 bases and J 5 bases; nucleotides not matched to a gene: 11. The CDR3 totals 15 residues. The germline V gene has CDR1 SGHAT and CDR2 FQNNGV.

The sequence came from an adult man with Graves' hyperthyroidism. Sequences were obtained from peripheral blood or thyroid tissue (not recorded which). The chain combines TRBV11-2 with TRBJ1-5; the match to TRBD1 covers 8 bases. CDR3 nucleotide sequence: TGTGCCAGCTCACCACTCCAGGGGGCCGATCAGCCCCAGCATTTT. Encoded protein: CASSPLQGADQPQHF.